This TCR beta chain was sequenced for a study of human T cells and chemical hapten exposure. TCRdb reprocessed the RACE reads via MiXCR and lists one record per CDR3 protein. The table lists about 180,000 distinct CDR3 sequences, roughly 30% of them singletons. There are 16 residues in the CDR3. From germline, CDR1 is SGHRS and CDR2 YFSETQ. Trimming shortened V by 5 bases and J by 7 bases, and 22 bases separated the two germline ends. In its sample, this clonotype was seen a few times. Stated time point: pre-sensitization, week 0. Treatment specified: therapeutic diphenylcyclopropenone sensitization with weekly scalp DPC.

Material: whole blood, obtained in connection with sensitization to the hapten diphenylcyclopropenone (DPC). The chain has TRBV5-1 and TRBJ2-1, with TRBD2 as a possible D gene (6 bases). This clonotype was sampled from a woman aged 30 to 39 with alopecia areata. Some clones in this sample may be carry-over from other donors' samples. CDR3 in amino acids: CASSRGGTGVTNEQFF. In nucleotides, the CDR3 is TGCGCCAGCAGTCGAGGAGGGACGGGAGTAACGAATGAGCAGTTCTTC.